Listed below are T cell receptor beta chains from one sample, sequenced in a study of T cell responses to AZD1222 COVID-19 vaccine. Libraries were prepared by immunoSEQ multiplex PCR; TCRdb keeps only in-frame clonotypes and omits some of them. This table has more than 85,000 clones, about 87% appearing once. The material was peripheral blood, obtained 28 days after the second AZD1222 dose. Receptors originate from an adult who received the AZD1222 COVID-19 vaccine. Both conserved end residues are part of each CDR3. A D gene is named only where the DNA matches it firmly. For some rows the clone size is stated as once, few or many, or as a class when expanded; others skip it.

>.|.|TRBV27|TRBJ2-1
TGTGCCAGCACCCCGGGACGGATCTACAATGAGCAGTTCTTC
CASTPGRIYNEQFF
>TRBD2|.|TRBV7-9|TRBJ2-3
TGTGCCAGCAGCTGGGGACTAGCGGGAGGATCAGATACGCAGTATTTT
CASSWGLAGGSDTQYF
>TRBD1|.|TRBV6-5|TRBJ1-2
TGTGCCAGCAGTACAGGACAGGGGAACTATGGCTACACCTTC
CASSTGQGNYGYTF
>.|.|TRBV5-1|TRBJ1-3
TGCGCCACCTGTCCGGAACAGGTTTTTAGTAGGGACACCATATATTTT
CATCPEQVFSRDTIYF
>.|.|TRBV2|TRBJ1-6
TGTGCCAGCACCTCTGCTGGCTATAATTCACCCCTCCACTTT
CASTSAGYNSPLHF
>.|.|TRBV24-1|TRBJ2-1
TGTGCCACCAGTGCTCAGGGCAATGAGCAGTTCTTC
CATSAQGNEQFF
>.|.|TRBV9|TRBJ2-1
TGTGCCAGCAGCGTAGGAGCGGCGCCCCCCTACAATGAGCAGTTCTTC
CASSVGAAPPYNEQFF
>.|.|TRBV20-1|TRBJ1-6
TGCAGTGCTAGTCGGCGAACGAATTCACCCCTCCACTTT
CSASRRTNSPLHF
>TRBD1|.|TRBV27|TRBJ2-7
TGTGCCAGCAGTGCACAGGGGGAGCCCTACGAGCAGTACTTC
CASSAQGEPYEQYF
>.|few|TRBV12-3/TRBV12-4|TRBJ2-1
TGTGCCAGCAACCCAGGGGGGAATGAGCAGTTCTTC
CASNPGGNEQFF
>TRBD1|few|TRBV6-1|TRBJ1-2
TGTGCCAGCAGTGAAGAAGGGGGCCGCTATGGCTACACCTTC
CASSEEGGRYGYTF
>.|.|TRBV27|TRBJ1-1
TGTGCCAGCAGTACACCGAACACTGAAGCTTTCTTT
CASSTPNTEAFF
>.|.|TRBV4-1|TRBJ2-7
TGCGCCAGCAGCCAAGATCGGAGAGCGGGCCAATCCTACGAGCAGTACTTC
CASSQDRRAGQSYEQYF
>TRBD2|.|TRBV5-1|TRBJ2-7
TGCGCCAGCAGCTTGGCCCGGTTGAAGGGGAGGGACGACGAGCAGTACTTC
CASSLARLKGRDDEQYF
>TRBD1|.|TRBV5-1|TRBJ1-5
TGCGCCAGCAGCATCGGGACAGACGATCAGCCCCAGCATTTT
CASSIGTDDQPQHF
>.|.|TRBV19|TRBJ1-5
TGTGCCAGTAGCAATCGGGGGGCGAGCAATCAGCCCCAGCATTTT
CASSNRGASNQPQHF
>.|.|TRBV19|TRBJ1-5
TGTGCCAGTAGTATTAGGGGTCAGCCCCAGCATTTT
CASSIRGQPQHF
>TRBD1|.|TRBV5-1|TRBJ1-1
TGCGCCAGCAGCGGCGGGACAGGGGTGATGAACACTGAAGCTTTCTTT
CASSGGTGVMNTEAFF
>.|medium-sized|TRBV5-1|TRBJ1-1
TGCGCCAGCAGCTTGGAATACCAAACAGGGAACACTGAAGCTTTCTTT
CASSLEYQTGNTEAFF
>TRBD1|.|TRBV7-2|TRBJ1-5
TGTGCCAGCAGCTTAGTAGGGACAGGGGCGAGTCAGCCCCAGCATTTT
CASSLVGTGASQPQHF
>TRBD1|.|TRBV29-1|TRBJ1-2
TGCAGCGTTGAAGAGGACAGGGCTTATGGCTACACCTTC
CSVEEDRAYGYTF
>.|.|TRBV15|TRBJ1-1
TGTGCCACCAGCAGACGAACAGGGATGGACACTGAAGCTTTCTTT
CATSRRTGMDTEAFF
>.|.|TRBV5-6|TRBJ2-7
TGTGCCAGCAGACCGGGACGTACCTACGAGCAGTACTTC
CASRPGRTYEQYF
>.|.|TRBV6-1|TRBJ1-2
TGTGCCAGCAGTGAACGGGGGGACTTGCCCGTCTATGGCTACACCTTC
CASSERGDLPVYGYTF
>.|.|TRBV14|TRBJ1-1
TGTGCCAGCAGCCAAGAGAAGGGACCAGGGAACACTGAAGCTTTCTTT
CASSQEKGPGNTEAFF
>.|.|TRBV10-3|TRBJ1-5
TGTGCCATCAGTGAGTTTGGGGGGAGCAATCAGCCCCAGCATTTT
CAISEFGGSNQPQHF
>TRBD2|.|TRBV3-1/TRBV3-2|TRBJ2-1
TGTGCCAGCAGCCAAAGCTTTGGACTAGCGGGAGTTAATGAGCAGTTCTTC
CASSQSFGLAGVNEQFF
>TRBD2|.|TRBV14|TRBJ2-1
TGTGCCAGCAGCTATTTAGACGGGACTAGCGGGAGGGCCAGGAATGAGCAGTTCTTC
CASSYLDGTSGRARNEQFF
>TRBD2|.|TRBV7-9|TRBJ2-2
TGTGCCAGCAGCTTAGCGCGGGGGAAAGGCACCGGGGAGCTGTTTTTT
CASSLARGKGTGELFF
>.|.|TRBV11-2|TRBJ1-5
TGTGCCAGCAGCTTCGGGGATTATAGCAATCAGCCCCAGCATTTT
CASSFGDYSNQPQHF
>.|.|TRBV27|TRBJ2-1
TGTGCCAGCAGTTTACGGCCAGGCCCCTTTGTTTACAATGAGCAGTTCTTC
CASSLRPGPFVYNEQFF
>.|.|TRBV2|TRBJ2-7
TGTGCCAGCAGCCAACAGCCTCTCTACGAGCAGTACTTC
CASSQQPLYEQYF
>TRBD1|.|TRBV9|TRBJ2-7
TGTGCCAGCAGCCCCCTCGGACAGGAGATCTACGAGCAGTACTTC
CASSPLGQEIYEQYF
>.|.|TRBV28|TRBJ2-7
TGTGCCAGCAGTTTAGGACAGACCCCTACCTACGAGCAGTACTTC
CASSLGQTPTYEQYF
>.|.|TRBV7-8|TRBJ1-3
TGTGCCAGCAGCTTAGGATTTTCATCTGGAAACACCATATATTTT
CASSLGFSSGNTIYF
>.|few|TRBV7-9|TRBJ2-2
TGTGCCAGCAGCTTAGGGGGGTTCGCCGGGGAGCTGTTTTTT
CASSLGGFAGELFF
>.|once|TRBV10-3|TRBJ1-1
TGTGCCATCAGGACTCCGAACACTGAAGCTTTCTTT
CAIRTPNTEAFF
>.|.|TRBV5-5|TRBJ1-2
TGTGCCAGCACCCCTTCGGGATCGAGGGGCTACACCTTC
CASTPSGSRGYTF
>.|.|TRBV6-1|TRBJ1-5
TGTGCCAGCAGTGAAGCCCAGGACAACGGGCCCCAGCATTTT
CASSEAQDNGPQHF